Listed here is a single T cell receptor beta chain. It lacks a known antigen. No much larger clone exists at a distance of one base, and base qualities are not known. The sample belongs to a study of CD8 T cells in Susac syndrome (dated by TCRdb to between 2017 and 2020). Regarding the study in general: Whether CD8+ T cell activation and differentiation in Susac syndrome was antigen driven was tested using repertoire sequencing. Study-wide conclusions, independent of this receptor: The number of individuals in the TCR sequencing and HLA analysis was acknowledged as relatively small.

High-throughput TCR beta sequencing profiled peripheral blood CD8+ and CD4+ T cells from healthy donors, Susac syndrome patients and multiple sclerosis patients. The multiple sclerosis controls were treatment-naive patients whose relapsing-remitting disease, either stable or active, fulfilled the revised McDonald criteria. Bulk CD8+ and CD4+ T cells were purified by magnetic negative isolation, while CD8+ TEMRA cells were enriched using FACS. Blood was collected in EDTA tubes and processed within 24 hours, with PBMCs isolated through density gradient centrifugation. PBMCs intended for TCR sequencing were cryopreserved in liquid nitrogen and thawed later in a water bath at 37 degrees C. The sorted or isolated CD4+, CD8+ and CD8+ TEMRA cells had a purity of 90% or higher. RNA was extracted using the RNeasy kit, and roughly 0.5 to 1 microgram was reverse transcribed with random hexamers. The immunoSEQ multiplex PCR assay, which covers 54 Vbeta and 13 Jbeta segments, was used to amplify TCR beta CDR3 regions. PCR amplification bias was corrected using a synthetic template baseline for primer optimization and computational correction. On the authors' methods: Reads were assigned to V, D and J genes according to IMGT and analyzed in immunoSEQ Analyzer, with only productive sequences retained. To calculate clonality, Shannon entropy was normalized by log2 of the number of productive unique sequences and then subtracted from one. Public and private clones were assessed among the 100 most prevalent clones of each patient and control. A clone was defined as Susac-specific if it was absent from the healthy and MS cohorts, from 1052 published viral clones and from other ImmuneACCESS disease sequences. TCRdb handled the public reads itself, with Q25 trimming in fastp and clone calling in MiXCR, and kept productive beta chains. Every distinct CDR3 protein forms one entry, paired with its most common genes and DNA. The V and J calls here are based on TCRdb, not the publication. This sample is represented by 150,000 to 200,000 distinct CDR3 sequences; approximately 95% of them were singletons. The ten largest clones capture over 0.09% of the sample.

Relative to germline, V is 4 bases shorter and J is 3 bases shorter, with 14 bases between their ends. The CDR3 holds 15 amino acids from the cysteine to the phenylalanine. Only CDR3 DNA remains: 45 bases, in frame from the first base. Recombination connected TRBV12-3 or TRBV12-4 to TRBJ2-3; possibly the D gene is TRBD2, per 6 matching bases. This receptor was identified in a human donor with multiple sclerosis. Material: CD4+ T cells from PBMCs. DNA sequence: TGTGCCAGCAGTTCGGAGGGTACGGGGACAGATACGCAGTATTTT. Its protein reads: CASSSEGTGTDTQYF.